These 2 T cell receptor beta chains were sequenced from one sample in a study of beta chain features in type 1 diabetes. Findings of the study overall: In every one of the four CD4+ subsets, TCRB CDR3s were moderately but significantly shorter in Type 1 diabetes patients.

No antigens are known for them. All of the isolated RNA was reverse transcribed, so expressed TCRB transcripts were sequenced. Repertoires were generated with immunoSEQ multiplex PCR, while TCRdb's copy carries only in-frame clones and drops some. In the table there are some 350,000 clones, approximately 13% of which are singletons. Sequencing was carried out using naive CD4+ T cells from blood. The receptors stem from a woman under 30 with type 1 diabetes.

This clone was detected only a few times. The rearrangement links TRBV7-9 to TRBJ2-7; 15 bases agree with TRBD2. The CDR3 spans 16 residues. CDR1 and CDR2 (germline): SEHNR, FQNEAQ (reference sequence). Germline trimming cut 4 bases from V and 5 bases from J; bases unmatched to any gene: 6. CDR3 in DNA: TGTGCCAGCAGCTACTACGGGACTAGCGGGAGGAACGAGCAGTACGTC. It translates to CASSYYGTSGRNEQYV.

This clone has only a few counts. The rearrangement uses TRBV6-1 and TRBJ2-5; TRBD1 is a possible D gene (6 bases). The CDR3 runs 13 residues. Trimming removed 6 bases at V and 0 bases at J, with 8 bases between. Germline-derived CDR1 and CDR2 are MNHNS and SASEGT. CDR3 nucleotide sequence: TGTGCCAGCAGCCGACAGGACCAAGAGACCCAGTACTTC. It specifies CASSRQDQETQYF.